This record looks at one T cell receptor beta chain sequence and its context. The data belong to a study of blood T cell repertoires in COVID-19. At the level of the study: The study drew acute and convalescent COVID-19 samples from the United States, Italy and Spain. T cells, B-cell-depleted T cells, or PBMCs provided the cDNA or gDNA that served as material.

Assignments of participants to cohorts depended upon their own reported clinical history. Sequenced by immunoSEQ multiplex PCR; TCRdb stores in-frame clones only, minus some. Here the sample spans 250,000 to 300,000 clones, around 90% being singletons. Material for sequencing was PBMCs or T cells enriched from blood (not recorded which). This TCR was sampled from a woman aged 25 to 39 who had recovered from COVID-19.

The chain's CDR3 is CASSEGAMAAEAFF. The CDR3 coding sequence is TGTGCCAGCAGCGAGGGGGCGATGGCGGCTGAAGCTTTCTTT. The gene calls are TRBV9 and TRBJ1-1, with 7 bases lining up with TRBD1. The V segment lost 3 bases and the J segment 6 bases; nucleotides outside the gene matches: 8. The length of the CDR3 is 14 residues. The germline gives CDR1 SGDLS, CDR2 YYNGEE.